This T cell receptor (beta chain) was obtained from a study of blood T cell repertoires in COVID-19 (dated by TCRdb to 2019 to 2021). Context from the whole study: Samples covering the acute and convalescent phases of COVID-19 were provided by collaborators in the United States, Italy and Spain. The material from the prospective study consisted of cDNA or gDNA derived from T cells, B-cell-depleted T cells, or PBMCs. Deeply sampled blood TCRbeta repertoires from subjects exposed to, actively infected with, or recovered from COVID-19 were included in the dataset. Samples came from the ongoing ImmuneRACE study (first 160 participants) plus 1,254 subjects from 6 global collaborators. Where available, HLA class I and class II types were taken from metadata supplied by the sample provider and were not determined by assay-based typing. The repertoires were made available in a free public database intended to serve as a resource for research on the immune response to SARS-CoV-2. Sample metadata almost always included a de-identified subject ID, COVID-19 status, age in years and sex. Paper-wide results and their limitations: How much clinical and demographic metadata was included differed by source and by participant, and the metadata was provided uncurated.

Whole blood was collected in K2EDTA tubes by collaborating institutions according to the institutions' own protocols. Collaborator samples were shipped for TCRbeta analysis as frozen whole blood, isolated PBMCs, or DNA extracted from either sample type. TCRbeta CDR3 regions were amplified from genomic DNA using the immunoSEQ Assay, a bias-controlled multiplex PCR. Processing in the source paper ran as follows. The number of nucleated cells in each sample was estimated by amplification of reference gene primers within the assay. To quantify the absolute abundance of each unique TCRbeta CDR3 rearrangement, sequence reads were collapsed and filtered. For each sample, productive Simpson clonality was calculated by taking the square root of Simpson's diversity index across productive rearrangements. TCRdb retrieved this table from immuneACCESS and kept in-frame rearrangements only. Not all clones are present; in checked studies, unresolved V genes account for under half, and no reason is known for the remainder. V, J and clone size were drawn from that table, and D and trimming were deduced from the DNA. This sample holds 100,000 to 150,000 clones; roughly 88% were observed only once. The ten largest clones take up about 5% of the sample.

Concerning this clone: Its antigen has not been determined. Base quality data are lacking; no much larger clone is found one base away.

This receptor was obtained from a human donor in a cohort sampled during active COVID-19. Source material: peripheral blood.

Here the CDR3 is given as CASSPQVGGDYGYTF. The DNA sequence is as follows: TGTGCCAGCAGCCCTCAGGTCGGGGGAGACTATGGCTACACCTTC. In this chain, TRBV9 is recombined with TRBJ1-2; 5 matching bases give a weak D call of TRBD1. The germline V gene gives CDR1 as SGDLS and CDR2 as YYNGEE. Reading from cysteine to phenylalanine, the CDR3 counts 15 amino acids. Just the 45-base CDR3 DNA is kept, in frame starting at base 1. V and J lose 4 bases and 3 bases, and a span of 16 bases separates them.